The subject of this entry is one T cell receptor beta chain. No antigen is known for it. Germline CDR1 reads MGHRA; CDR2 reads YSYEKL. This CDR3 comprises 14 residues. V was pared by 1 base and J by 7 bases, with 14 bases between. This record comes from a study of OX40 agonist ivuxolimab in advanced cancers. On the study more broadly: Patients were 82.7% male with ages about 20 to 79, mean roughly 64. Study-level results: Both CD4+ and CD8+ T cell populations in blood had undergone clonal expansion by week 6 at 0.1 to 3.0 mg/kg.

TCRdb's table, derived via immunoSEQ multiplex PCR, lists solely in-frame clones and lacks some. This table has some 76,000 clones, about 93% appearing once. Collection of blood occurred at baseline, at cycle 4 day 1, and at cycle 7 day 1. Source: CD4+ or CD8+ T cells sorted from blood, taken in a trial of the OX40 agonist ivuxolimab. The receptor was isolated from an adult with an advanced solid tumor such as melanoma, head and neck, liver or kidney cancer. The J gene is TRBJ2-7, the V gene TRBV4-1; tentative D call: TRBD2 (6 bases). CDR3 protein: CASSQGGGRGEQYF. The CDR3 DNA is TGCGCCAGCAGCCAAGGTGGAGGGAGAGGGGAGCAGTACTTC.